These 29 T cell receptor beta chains came from one sample sequenced in a study of blood T cell repertoires in COVID-19 (dated by TCRdb to about 2020). Library creation used the immunoSEQ multiplex PCR assay. TCRdb retrieved this table from immuneACCESS and kept in-frame rearrangements only. Not all clones are present; in checked studies, unresolved V genes account for under half, and no reason is known for the remainder. For this sample there are 7,500 to 8,500 clones; less than 85% appear just once. Of the sample, about 17% falls within the top ten clones. The source material was peripheral blood. The source of these receptors is a human donor with active COVID-19. The donor label of this sample is uncertain.

This chain connects TRBV6-1 to TRBJ2-1; D ambiguous. V dropped 1 base and J dropped 0 bases, with 7 bases sitting between them. CDR1 is MNHNS and CDR2 is SASEGT in the germline V gene. This CDR3 spans 15 amino acids. As DNA, the CDR3 is TGTGCCAGCAGTGAAGGCCCTAGCTCCTACAATGAGCAGTTCTTC. Translation: CASSEGPSSYNEQFF.

CDR3 amino acids: CASSIYAGNMYEQYF. The CDR3 DNA is TGTGCCAGTAGTATATATGCGGGCAATATGTATGAGCAGTACTTC. This rearrangement joins TRBV19 to TRBJ2-7; perhaps TRBD2 as D (5 bases). This CDR3 spans 15 amino acids. Germline lookup yields CDR1 LNHDA and CDR2 SQIVND (reference sequence). With 2 bases removed from V and 7 bases from J, the gap between germline ends came to 18 bases.

V gene TRBV7-8 combines with J gene TRBJ2-5; weak D call: TRBD1 (6 bases). The V gene lost 6 bases and the J gene lost 2 bases, with 13 bases spanning the gap. Germline CDR1 reads SGHVS; CDR2 reads FQNEAQ. CDR3 length equals 14 residues. CDR3 region: CASRSDRRQETQYF. In DNA, the CDR3 is TGTGCCAGCAGATCTGACAGGAGGCAAGAGACCCAGTACTTC.

V usage is TRBV21-1 and J usage is TRBJ2-1; the table's D gene call, TRBD2, was not cross checked with the DNA. TRBV21-1 is given as a pseudogene. There are 18 residues in the CDR3. CDR3 region: CASSKGILAGDSYNEQFF. The CDR3 DNA is TGTGCCAGCAGCAAAGGGATACTAGCGGGAGACTCCTACAATGAGCAGTTCTTC.

The chain couples TRBV11-3 to TRBJ2-1, with 8 bases that match TRBD2. CDR1 is SGHNT and CDR2 is YENEEA in the germline V gene. The J segment lost 3 bases and the V segment lost 2 bases, leaving 6 bases of the junction unmatched. The CDR3 length is 16 residues. Written as DNA, the CDR3 is TGTGCCAGCAGCTTAAAGCGGGAGTTCTTCTACAATGAGCAGTTCTTC. Amino acids: CASSLKREFFYNEQFF.

The J gene is TRBJ2-3, the V gene TRBV28; D unresolved. The ends were cut back, 2 bases at V and 1 base at J, with 10 bases in the middle. CDR3 length: 15 residues. CDR1 and CDR2 (germline): MDHEN, SYDVKM. CDR3 amino acids: CASSLPFFGTDTQYF. Here the CDR3 DNA reads TGTGCCAGCAGTTTACCCTTTTTCGGCACAGATACGCAGTATTTT.

This clone was seen once. The chain's CDR3 is CASSLALADTGELFF. The CDR3 DNA is TGTGCCAGCAGCTTAGCACTAGCGGACACCGGGGAGCTGTTTTTT. This sequence joins TRBV7-2 and TRBJ2-2; TRBD2 matches at 8 bases. The CDR3 is made up of 15 amino acids. The V and J ends lost 0 bases and 3 bases, in that order; junction bases with no gene match: 0. Germline V gene lookup returns CDR1 SGHTA and CDR2 FQGNSA.

The rearrangement uses TRBV27 and TRBJ2-1, with a tentative D call TRBD2 (6 bases). Trimming took off 4 bases at V and 0 bases at J, with 13 bases between the two ends. The CDR3 spans 16 residues. From germline, CDR1 is MNHEY and CDR2 SMNVEV (reference sequence). CDR3 residues: CASSSPGGISYNEQFF. In DNA, the CDR3 is TGTGCCAGCAGTTCCCCTGGCGGGATCTCCTACAATGAGCAGTTCTTC.

By its share, this clone is medium-sized (0.01 to 0.1%). The chain couples TRBV7-8 to TRBJ2-7, with TRBD2 matching over 7 bases. Germline CDR1 SGHVS, CDR2 FQNEAQ. The CDR3 contains 17 residues. V lost 0 bases to trimming and J lost 5 bases; unmatched junction nucleotides: 13. This CDR3 reads CASSLARGAGRLHEQYF. CDR3 bases: TGTGCCAGCAGCTTAGCGAGAGGAGCGGGGAGACTGCACGAGCAGTACTTC.

The rearrangement links TRBV4-2 to TRBJ1-2; 9 positions agree with TRBD1. Germline V gene data show CDR1 as LGHNA and CDR2 as YNFKEQ. This CDR3 has 18 amino acids. V was pared by 0 bases and J by 4 bases, with 12 bases of the junction left unmatched. The CDR3 spells CASSQDLGRTGERYGYTF. CDR3 bases: TGTGCCAGCAGCCAAGATCTCGGACGGACAGGGGAGCGCTATGGCTACACCTTC.

V gene TRBV7-8 combines with J gene TRBJ2-2; 13 positions agree with TRBD2. Germline V CDR1 and CDR2: SGHVS, FQNEAQ. The ends lost 5 bases at V and 5 bases at J; junction bases unmatched: 8. CDR3 length: 17 residues. The CDR3 DNA follows: TGTGCCAGCAGCGTAGGGACTAGCGGGGTCCTAACCGGGGAGCTGTTTTTT. Protein product: CASSVGTSGVLTGELFF.

The chain employs TRBV2 and TRBJ2-3; perhaps TRBD2 as D (6 bases). Germline CDR1 and CDR2: SNHLY and FYNNEI. The CDR3 has 13 amino acids. V shed 6 bases and J shed 4 bases, with 11 bases lying between them. For the CDR3, the DNA is TGTGCCAGCAGGCCGGAGGGCGCAGATACGCAGTATTTT. This translates into CASRPEGADTQYF.

The chain has TRBV9 and TRBJ1-2; the match to TRBD1 covers 8 bases. Germline V gene data show CDR1 as SGDLS and CDR2 as YYNGEE. CDR3 length equals 15 residues. V lost 3 bases, J lost 6 bases, and 10 bases stayed unmatched. The CDR3 is CASSAGQGQIHGYTF. CDR3 nucleotides: TGTGCCAGCAGCGCCGGACAGGGCCAGATCCATGGCTACACCTTC.

V usage is TRBV28 and J usage is TRBJ2-5; weak D call: TRBD2 (6 bases). Germline V CDR1 and CDR2: MDHEN, SYDVKM. This CDR3 is built from 16 residues. V was trimmed by 2 bases and J by 2 bases, leaving 15 bases between them. The CDR3 DNA is TGTGCCAGCAGTTTACCCGGGGTAGCGGTGCAAGAGACCCAGTACTTC. As protein: CASSLPGVAVQETQYF.

V gene TRBV10-3 combines with J gene TRBJ1-1; D call uncertain. The CDR3 has 12 residues. Looked up from germline, CDR1 is ENHRY and CDR2 is SYGVKD. V lost 7 bases to trimming and J lost 5 bases, with 11 bases between them. The CDR3 DNA follows: TGTGCCATCACCCCAGGCGGGACTGAAGCTTTCTTT. Its protein product is CAITPGGTEAFF.

The chain carries TRBV13 and TRBJ2-2, with D possibly matching TRBD1 (6 bases). CDR1 PRHDT and CDR2 FYEKMQ come from the germline V gene (reference sequence). V lost 4 bases, J lost 11 bases, and 17 bases lay in between. CDR3 length: 14 residues. CDR3 in DNA: TGTGCCAGCAGCTCCCAAAGGGGGACCCTTGAGCTGTTTTTT. Translation: CASSSQRGTLELFF.

The chain carries TRBV5-1 and TRBJ2-1; 8 nucleotides match TRBD1. V shed 0 bases, J shed 6 bases, and the junction held 2 bases outside the gene matches. From germline, CDR1 is SGHRS and CDR2 YFSETQ. The CDR3 has 14 amino acids. DNA for the CDR3: TGCGCCAGCAGCTTGGACGGACAGGGCAATGAGCAGTTCTTC. Its translation: CASSLDGQGNEQFF. Based on the CDR3 plus reference TRBV5-1 and TRBJ2-1, the full variable domain is KAGVTQTPRYLIKTRGQQVTLSCSPISGHRSVSWYQQTPGQGLQFLFEYFSETQRNKGNFPGRFSGRQFSNSRSEMNVSTLELGDSALYLCASSLDGQGNEQFFGPGTRLTVL.

The rearrangement joins TRBV6-5 to TRBJ1-3; the D is unclear. The CDR3 extends over 14 amino acids. V dropped 8 bases and J dropped 3 bases, with 14 bases sitting between them. From germline, CDR1 is MNHEY and CDR2 SVGAGI. The CDR3 spells CASRGRGGGNTIYF. The CDR3 DNA reads as TGTGCCAGCCGCGGGCGGGGAGGTGGAAACACCATATATTTT.

The chain recombines TRBV7-9 with TRBJ2-1, with 14 bases fitting TRBD2. Losses at the gene ends were 5 bases for V and 9 bases for J; bases not matched to a gene: 6. Looked up from germline, CDR1 is SEHNR and CDR2 is FQNEAQ (reference sequence). The CDR3 spans 15 residues. CDR3 residues: CASSRGLAGAPEQFF. In DNA, the CDR3 is TGTGCCAGCAGCCGGGGACTAGCGGGAGCCCCTGAGCAGTTCTTC.

This chain links TRBV18 with TRBJ1-4; TRBD1 might be the D (6 bases). The CDR3 totals 14 residues. V dropped 4 bases and J dropped 8 bases, with 14 bases sitting between them. The germline gives CDR1 KGHSH, CDR2 LQKENI. The CDR3 DNA reads as TGTGCCAGCTCACAAACCGGGGACAACGAAAAACTGTTTTTT. It yields the protein CASSQTGDNEKLFF.

This clone was seen a single time. The V call is TRBV7-2, the J call TRBJ2-7, with 7 bases identical to TRBD2. The germline CDR1 and CDR2 sequences are SGHTA and FQGNSA. This CDR3 is built from 13 residues. After removal of 3 bases from V and 3 bases from J, the junction contained 2 bases not matched to a gene. The chain's CDR3 is CASSFGEGYEQYF. Written as DNA, the CDR3 is TGTGCCAGCAGCTTCGGGGAGGGCTACGAGCAGTACTTC.

The rearrangement joins TRBV19 to TRBJ1-1; D gene uncertain. The CDR3 runs to 14 residues. V was clipped by 1 base and J by 3 bases, with 9 bases between them. The germline V gene encodes CDR1 LNHDA and CDR2 SQIVND (reference sequence). CDR3 amino acids: CASSIVPGYTEAFF. The CDR3 DNA reads as TGTGCCAGTAGTATAGTGCCCGGTTACACTGAAGCTTTCTTT.

This chain joins TRBV10-3 and TRBJ1-1; TRBD1 might be the D (5 bases). CDR3 length: 15 amino acids. Per the germline V gene, CDR1 is ENHRY and CDR2 is SYGVKD. Trimming took off 4 bases at V and 1 base at J, with 13 bases between the two ends. The CDR3 coding sequence is TGTGCCATCAGTGTAATGGGGGGAACGAACACTGAAGCTTTCTTT. Translation gives CAISVMGGTNTEAFF.

This clone has a handful of counts. The chain carries TRBV7-2 and TRBJ1-3; D possibly corresponds to TRBD1 (5 bases). CDR1 is SGHTA and CDR2 is FQGNSA in the germline V gene. This CDR3 comprises 13 residues. V was clipped by 8 bases and J by 4 bases, with 12 bases between them. CDR3 sequence: CASSPGRGNTIYF. The DNA for the CDR3 is TGTGCCAGCTCTCCAGGGAGGGGAAACACCATATATTTT.

This sequence joins TRBV6-5 and TRBJ1-1; tentative D call: TRBD1 (5 bases). Germline assignment: CDR1 MNHEY and CDR2 SVGAGI. Trimming stripped 0 bases from V and 4 bases from J, with 12 bases between. There are 15 residues in the CDR3. DNA of the CDR3: TGTGCCAGCAGTTACTCGTACGGGGGGGGCACTGAAGCTTTCTTT. Protein product: CASSYSYGGGTEAFF.

This chain uses TRBV10-3 with TRBJ2-5; TRBD2 matches 7 bases. Germline V CDR1 and CDR2: ENHRY, SYGVKD. The junction had 8 bases not matched to a gene; V was cut back by 3 bases and J by 1 base. This CDR3 comprises 16 residues. The DNA of the CDR3 is TGTGCCATCAGTGACGCCAGGACTAGACGCCAAGAGACCCAGTACTTC. It is translated as CAISDARTRRQETQYF.

The J gene is TRBJ1-1, the V gene TRBV19; TRBD1 matches 7 bases. The CDR3 extends over 18 amino acids. Germline values: CDR1 LNHDA, CDR2 SQIVND (reference sequence). J gave up 4 bases and V 4 bases, and 18 bases lay outside the gene matches. In DNA, the CDR3 is TGTGCCAGTAGTAAGACAGGGAAGGTTGGAGATAGGGGCACTGAAGCTTTCTTT. It is translated as CASSKTGKVGDRGTEAFF.

V usage is TRBV4-3 and J usage is TRBJ2-5, with D maybe TRBD2 (6 bases). Trimming took off 3 bases at V and 5 bases at J, with 13 bases between the two ends. This CDR3 spans 14 amino acids. Germline CDR1 and CDR2: LGHNA and YSLEER. CDR3 DNA sequence: TGCGCCAGCAGCCAGACGGGAGTAAGCGAGACCCAGTACTTC. Translating gives CASSQTGVSETQYF.

The CDR3 loop reads CASSIEQGNSPLHF. For the CDR3, the DNA is TGTGCCAGTAGTATAGAACAGGGGAACTCACCCCTCCACTTT. V and J are TRBV19 and TRBJ1-6, with TRBD1 identical over 7 bases. CDR3 length equals 14 residues. J lost 10 bases, V lost 0 bases, and 3 bases had no gene match. Germline V gene data show CDR1 as LNHDA and CDR2 as SQIVND (reference sequence).